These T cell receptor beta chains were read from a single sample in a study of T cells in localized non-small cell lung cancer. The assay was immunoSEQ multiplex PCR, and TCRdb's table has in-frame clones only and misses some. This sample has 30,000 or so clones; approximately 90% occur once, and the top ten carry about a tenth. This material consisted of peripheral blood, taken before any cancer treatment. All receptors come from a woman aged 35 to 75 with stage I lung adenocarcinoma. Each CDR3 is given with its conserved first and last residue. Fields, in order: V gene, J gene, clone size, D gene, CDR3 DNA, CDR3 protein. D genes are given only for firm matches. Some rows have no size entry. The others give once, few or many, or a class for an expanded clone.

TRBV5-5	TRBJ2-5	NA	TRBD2	TGTGCCAGCAGCCCCCCGGGGACTAGCGGGAGTAGGGAGACCCAGTACTTC	CASSPPGTSGSRETQYF
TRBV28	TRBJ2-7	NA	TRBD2	TGTGCCAGCAGTTCGACCGGGACTAGAAACGAGCAGTACTTC	CASSSTGTRNEQYF
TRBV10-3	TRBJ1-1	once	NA	TGTGCCACCCGACCTCGGGGGAACACTGAAGCTTTCTTT	CATRPRGNTEAFF
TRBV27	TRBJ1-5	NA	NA	TGTGCCAGCAGTTTGAGGGCCGGGGGTCAGCCCCAGCATTTT	CASSLRAGGQPQHF
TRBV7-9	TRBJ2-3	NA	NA	TGTGCCAGCAGCTTAGTGTCGGATACGCAGTATTTT	CASSLVSDTQYF
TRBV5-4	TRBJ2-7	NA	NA	TGTGCCAGCAGCTCGGGACGACAAATTTACGAGCAGTACTTC	CASSSGRQIYEQYF
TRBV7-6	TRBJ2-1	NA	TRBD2	TGTGCCAGCAGCTTAGACTGGACTAGCGGGGCCTCTAATGAGCAGTTCTTC	CASSLDWTSGASNEQFF
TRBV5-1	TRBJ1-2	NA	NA	TGCGCCAGCAGGTTCACGACGGTCTATGGCTACACCTTC	CASRFTTVYGYTF
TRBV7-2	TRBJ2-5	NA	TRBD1	TGTGCCAGCAGCGTAACCGGACAGGGGCGGCGGGAGACCCAGTACTTC	CASSVTGQGRRETQYF
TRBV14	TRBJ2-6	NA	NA	TGTGCCAGCAGCCCGTTCGGTAGGGCTGGGGCCAACGTCCTGACTTTC	CASSPFGRAGANVLTF
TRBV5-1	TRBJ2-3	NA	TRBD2	TGCGCCAGCAGCTTAATAAGTAGCGGGACGGCAGATACGCAGTATTTT	CASSLISSGTADTQYF
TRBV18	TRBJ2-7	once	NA	TGTGCCAGCTCATTGGAAGGCAAGAGCTCCTACGAGCAGTACTTC	CASSLEGKSSYEQYF
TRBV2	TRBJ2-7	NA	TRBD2	TGTGCCAGCAGTGGTAGCGGGAGCTACGAGCAGTACTTC	CASSGSGSYEQYF
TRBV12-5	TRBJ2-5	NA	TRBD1	TGTGCTAGTGGTTCAGACAGGGTAGAGACCCAGTACTTC	CASGSDRVETQYF
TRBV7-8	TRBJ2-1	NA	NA	TGTGCCAGCAGCTTAGATTGGGATGAGCAGTTCTTC	CASSLDWDEQFF
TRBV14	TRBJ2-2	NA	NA	TGTGCCAGCAGCCAAGATAGGGTACGGACCGGGGAGCTGTTTTTT	CASSQDRVRTGELFF
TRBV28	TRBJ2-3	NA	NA	TGTGCCAGCAGTTTTAGGAGGGCGCATACAGATACGCAGTATTTT	CASSFRRAHTDTQYF
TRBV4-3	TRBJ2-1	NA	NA	TGCGCCAGCAGCCAAGCCAGCCGGCCGGGGAATGAGCAGTTCTTC	CASSQASRPGNEQFF